Presented here are 13 T cell receptor beta chains from one specimen sequenced in a study of blood T cell repertoires in COVID-19. Method: immunoSEQ multiplex PCR; TCRdb's copy keeps in-frame clones and lacks some. Of about 86,000 clones listed, approximately 88% were seen once; the top ten hold approximately 34%. The sequencing sample was made of peripheral blood. These receptor sequences come from a woman of 80 years or more with active or convalescent COVID-19.

CDR3 DNA sequence: TGTGCCAGCAGCCCCAGCGTAAACAGGGGCAGAATTGAGCAGTACTTC. Amino acid sequence: CASSPSVNRGRIEQYF. The rearrangement uses TRBV5-6 and TRBJ2-7, with 7 bases fitting TRBD1. V dropped 4 bases and J dropped 7; count of bases not matched to a gene: 17. Germline loops: CDR1 SGHDT, CDR2 YYEEEE. This CDR3 has 16 residues.

The count of this clone is one. V is TRBV7-3 and J is TRBJ1-1; D ambiguous. There are 13 residues in the CDR3. The germline V gene has CDR1 SGHTA and CDR2 FQGTGA. V was cut by 5 bases and J by 0 bases, with 7 bases left in between. CDR3 region: CASSRSVNTEAFF. The CDR3 nucleotides are TGTGCCAGCAGCCGTTCAGTGAACACTGAAGCTTTCTTT.

This chain uses TRBV15 with TRBJ2-7, with a tentative D call TRBD1 (8 bases). This CDR3 contains 16 residues. V was cut by 4 bases and J by 4 bases, with 20 bases left in between. Germline CDR1 reads LNHNV; CDR2 reads YYDKDF (reference sequence). The CDR3 DNA sequence: TGTGCCACCAGCAACACGTTACAGGGGGGGACTTACGAGCAGTACTTC. Residues: CATSNTLQGGTYEQYF.

V is TRBV4-3 and J is TRBJ1-1; tentative D call: TRBD1 (5 bases). The V gene lost 4 bases and the J gene lost 11 bases, with 20 bases spanning the gap. This CDR3 comprises 14 residues. Germline loops: CDR1 LGHNA, CDR2 YSLEER. CDR3 residues: CASSRLGQGAGAFF. The CDR3 nucleotides read TGCGCCAGCAGCCGGTTGGGGCAAGGGGCCGGCGCTTTCTTT.

This clone was seen just once. The chain combines TRBV5-8 with TRBJ1-2, with D maybe TRBD1 (5 bases). The V gene lost 3 bases and the J gene lost 8 bases, with 20 bases spanning the gap. The CDR3 is 15 residues long. Germline V lookup: CDR1 SGHTS, CDR2 YDEGEE. The CDR3 region is CASSSTLGVGGGYTF. The CDR3 DNA reads TGTGCCAGCAGCTCTACATTAGGGGTCGGTGGCGGCTACACCTTC.

The chain recombines TRBV3-1 (or the pseudogene TRBV3-2) with TRBJ2-2; D is uncertain. The CDR3 extends over 15 amino acids. Trimming shortened V by 2 bases and J by 4 bases, and 11 bases separated the two germline ends. Per germline, CDR1 LGHDT and CDR2 YNNKEL (reference sequence). This CDR3 reads CASSQLPPGTGELFF. CDR3 in DNA: TGTGCCAGCAGCCAACTTCCCCCGGGCACCGGGGAGCTGTTTTTT.

The chain joins TRBV18 to TRBJ2-6, with TRBD1 identical over 11 bases. The CDR3 extends over 17 amino acids. The germline V gene encodes CDR1 KGHSH and CDR2 LQKENI. Trimming cost V 4 bases and J 3 bases; bases outside gene matches: 5. DNA for the CDR3: TGTGCCAGCTCACAGGACAGGGGGCATAGTGGGGCCAACGTCCTGACTTTC. Its translation: CASSQDRGHSGANVLTF.

This chain uses TRBV11-2 with TRBJ1-1; 9 bases line up with TRBD1. The CDR3 consists of 14 residues. V shed 5 bases, J shed 4 bases, and the junction held 5 bases outside the gene matches. Germline assignment: CDR1 SGHAT and CDR2 FQNNGV. As DNA, the CDR3 is TGTGCCAGCAGCGGACAGGGGCAGATCACTGAAGCTTTCTTT. Protein product: CASSGQGQITEAFF.

V usage is TRBV5-1 and J usage is TRBJ2-3; D gene uncertain. The CDR3 covers 16 residues. Germline CDR1 SGHRS, CDR2 YFSETQ. V shed 0 bases and J shed 3 bases, with 14 bases lying between them. The CDR3 nucleotides read TGCGCCAGCAGCTTGGAGGCGGCTACGCGAACAGATACGCAGTATTTT. It encodes CASSLEAATRTDTQYF. The complete variable domain, with remaining parts taken from reference TRBV5-1 and TRBJ2-3, reads KAGVTQTPRYLIKTRGQQVTLSCSPISGHRSVSWYQQTPGQGLQFLFEYFSETQRNKGNFPGRFSGRQFSNSRSEMNVSTLELGDSALYLCASSLEAATRTDTQYFGPGTRLTVL.

J is TRBJ2-1 and V is TRBV29-1; tentatively, D is TRBD2 (6 bases). V was shortened by 7 bases and J by 8 bases, with 18 bases between the two germline ends. The CDR3 is 13 residues long. Germline CDR1 SQVTM, CDR2 ANQGSEA. CDR3 sequence (DNA): TGCAGCGGGGAGGCTCGAAGGAGCGATGAGCAGTTCTTC. The encoded protein is CSGEARRSDEQFF.

The table lists this clone with a count of one. This chain uses TRBV28 with TRBJ1-2; perhaps TRBD1 as D (5 bases). Germline CDR1 MDHEN, CDR2 SYDVKM. V was shortened by 6 bases and J by 8 bases, with 19 bases between the two germline ends. This CDR3 comprises 14 residues. DNA of the CDR3: TGTGCCAGCAGACTCGGGGGGAATCGTTGGGGCTACACCTTC. Amino acids: CASRLGGNRWGYTF.

A single count supports this clone. V gene TRBV6-2 or TRBV6-3 combines with J gene TRBJ1-1, with 12 bases lining up with TRBD1. The CDR3 consists of 19 residues. Trimming at V came to 0 bases and at J to 1 base, leaving 9 bases not matched to a gene. Germline loops: CDR1 MNHEY, CDR2 SVGEGT. The chain's CDR3 is CASSYSSRGQGARNTEAFF. DNA of the CDR3: TGTGCCAGCAGTTACTCGAGTCGGGGACAGGGGGCGCGGAACACTGAAGCTTTCTTT.

This chain's CDR3 is CASSWNPGLLGRDEQFF. The CDR3 nucleotides read TGCGCCAGCAGCTGGAACCCGGGACTACTGGGGCGGGACGAGCAGTTCTTC. This sequence joins TRBV5-1 and TRBJ2-1; 7 bases map to TRBD2. The trim removed 3 bases at V and 10 bases at J, leaving 19 bases unmatched. CDR1 and CDR2 from the germline V gene are SGHRS and YFSETQ. The CDR3 consists of 17 residues.